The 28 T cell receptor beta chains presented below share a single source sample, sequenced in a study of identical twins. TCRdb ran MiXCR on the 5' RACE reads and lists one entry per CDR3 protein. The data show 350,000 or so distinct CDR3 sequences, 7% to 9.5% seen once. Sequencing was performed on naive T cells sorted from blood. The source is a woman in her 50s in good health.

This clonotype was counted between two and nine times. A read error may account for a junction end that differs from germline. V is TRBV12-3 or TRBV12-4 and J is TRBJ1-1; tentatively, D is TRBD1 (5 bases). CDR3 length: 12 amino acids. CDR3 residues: CASSLLGGEAHF. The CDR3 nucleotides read TGTGCCAGCAGTCTCCTCGGGGGGGAAGCCCACTTT.

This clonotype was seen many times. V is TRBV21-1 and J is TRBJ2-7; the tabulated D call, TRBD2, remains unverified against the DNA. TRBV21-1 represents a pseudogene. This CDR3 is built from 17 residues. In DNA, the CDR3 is TGTGCCAGCAGCAAAGGACTAGCGGGAGGGCCGGTGTACGAGCAGTACTTC. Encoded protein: CASSKGLAGGPVYEQYF.

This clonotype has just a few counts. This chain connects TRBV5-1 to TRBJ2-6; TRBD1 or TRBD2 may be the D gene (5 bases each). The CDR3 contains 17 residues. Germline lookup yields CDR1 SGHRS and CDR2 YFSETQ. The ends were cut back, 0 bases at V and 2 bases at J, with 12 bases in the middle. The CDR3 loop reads CASSLVEGLPGANVLTF. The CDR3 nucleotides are TGCGCCAGCAGCTTGGTCGAGGGGTTACCTGGGGCCAACGTCCTGACTTTC.

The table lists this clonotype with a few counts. The CDR3 region has the DNA TGTGCCAGCAGTTTCTCGACTAGCGGGAGCACCGGGGAGCTGTTTTTT. Translating gives CASSFSTSGSTGELFF. V is TRBV12-3 or TRBV12-4 and J is TRBJ2-2; 12 bases align to TRBD2. V shed 3 bases and J 4 bases; nucleotides not matched to a gene: 3. The CDR3 sequence is 16 residues long.

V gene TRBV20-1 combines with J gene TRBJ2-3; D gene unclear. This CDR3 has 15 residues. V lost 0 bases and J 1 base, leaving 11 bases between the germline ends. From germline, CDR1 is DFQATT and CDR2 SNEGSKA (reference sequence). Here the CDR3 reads CSARDRRPGTDTQYF. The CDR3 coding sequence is TGCAGTGCTAGAGATAGGCGCCCCGGCACAGATACGCAGTATTTT.

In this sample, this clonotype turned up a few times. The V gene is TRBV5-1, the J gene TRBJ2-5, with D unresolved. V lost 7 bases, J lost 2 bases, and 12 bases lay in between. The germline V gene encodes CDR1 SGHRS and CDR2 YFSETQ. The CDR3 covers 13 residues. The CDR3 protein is CASSNVGQETQYF. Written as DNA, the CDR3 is TGCGCCAGCTCGAACGTGGGGCAAGAGACCCAGTACTTC. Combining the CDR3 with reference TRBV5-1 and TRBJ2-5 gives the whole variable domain KAGVTQTPRYLIKTRGQQVTLSCSPISGHRSVSWYQQTPGQGLQFLFEYFSETQRNKGNFPGRFSGRQFSNSRSEMNVSTLELGDSALYLCASSNVGQETQYFGPGTRLLVL.

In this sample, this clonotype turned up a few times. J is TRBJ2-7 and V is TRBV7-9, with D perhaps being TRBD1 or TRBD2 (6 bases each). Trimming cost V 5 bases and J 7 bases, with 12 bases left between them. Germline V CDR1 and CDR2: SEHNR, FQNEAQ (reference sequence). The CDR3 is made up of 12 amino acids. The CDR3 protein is CASSEKGGEQYF. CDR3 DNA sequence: TGTGCCAGCAGCGAGAAGGGGGGAGAGCAGTACTTC.

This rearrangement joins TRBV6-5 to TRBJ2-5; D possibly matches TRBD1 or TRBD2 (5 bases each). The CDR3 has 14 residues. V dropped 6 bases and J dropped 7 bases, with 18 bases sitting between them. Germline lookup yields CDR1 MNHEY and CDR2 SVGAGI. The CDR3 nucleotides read TGTGCCAGCAGCCAGGGACGGTTCACGGGGACCCAGTACTTC. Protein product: CASSQGRFTGTQYF.

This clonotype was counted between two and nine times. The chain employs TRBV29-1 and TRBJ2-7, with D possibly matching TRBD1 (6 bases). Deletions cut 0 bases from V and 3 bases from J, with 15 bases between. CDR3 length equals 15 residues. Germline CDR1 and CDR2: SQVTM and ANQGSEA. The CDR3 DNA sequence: TGCAGCGTTGAAGACCGGAACAGGGCGGGCTACGAGCAGTACTTC. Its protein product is CSVEDRNRAGYEQYF.

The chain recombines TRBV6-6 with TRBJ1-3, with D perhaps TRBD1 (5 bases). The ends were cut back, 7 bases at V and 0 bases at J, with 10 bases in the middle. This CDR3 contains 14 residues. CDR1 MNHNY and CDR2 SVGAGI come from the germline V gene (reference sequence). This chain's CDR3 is CASNPGSSGNTIYF. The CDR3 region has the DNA TGTGCCAGCAATCCAGGGAGCTCTGGAAACACCATATATTTT.

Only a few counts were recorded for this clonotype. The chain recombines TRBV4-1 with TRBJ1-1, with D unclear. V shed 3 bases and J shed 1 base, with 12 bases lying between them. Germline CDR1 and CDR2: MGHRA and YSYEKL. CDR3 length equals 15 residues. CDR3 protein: CASSQVPVRNTEAFF. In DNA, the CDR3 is TGCGCCAGCAGCCAGGTCCCGGTCAGGAACACTGAAGCTTTCTTT.

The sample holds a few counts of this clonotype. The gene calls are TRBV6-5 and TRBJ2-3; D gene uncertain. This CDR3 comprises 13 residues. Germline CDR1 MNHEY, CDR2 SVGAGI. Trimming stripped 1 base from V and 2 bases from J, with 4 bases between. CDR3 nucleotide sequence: TGTGCCAGCAGTTACTTCCACACAGATACGCAGTATTTT. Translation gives CASSYFHTDTQYF.

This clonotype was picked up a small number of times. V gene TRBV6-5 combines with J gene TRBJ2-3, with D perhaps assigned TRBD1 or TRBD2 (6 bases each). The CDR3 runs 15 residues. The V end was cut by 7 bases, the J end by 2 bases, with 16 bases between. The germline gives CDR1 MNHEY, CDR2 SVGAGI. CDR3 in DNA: TGTGCCAGCATCGACCTGGGGGGCCCCACAGATACGCAGTATTTT. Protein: CASIDLGGPTDTQYF.

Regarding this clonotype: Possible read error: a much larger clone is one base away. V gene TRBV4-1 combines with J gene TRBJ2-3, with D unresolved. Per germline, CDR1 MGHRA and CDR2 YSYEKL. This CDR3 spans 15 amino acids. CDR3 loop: CSSSLSFSSTDTQYF. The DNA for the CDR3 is TGCTCCAGCAGCCTAAGTTTCTCTAGCACAGATACGCAGTATTTT.

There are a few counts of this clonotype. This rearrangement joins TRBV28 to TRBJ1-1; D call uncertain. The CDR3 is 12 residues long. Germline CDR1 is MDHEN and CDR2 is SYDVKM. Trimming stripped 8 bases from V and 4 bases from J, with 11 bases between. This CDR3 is CASAPLGTEAFF. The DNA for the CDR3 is TGTGCCAGCGCCCCCTTAGGCACTGAAGCTTTCTTT.

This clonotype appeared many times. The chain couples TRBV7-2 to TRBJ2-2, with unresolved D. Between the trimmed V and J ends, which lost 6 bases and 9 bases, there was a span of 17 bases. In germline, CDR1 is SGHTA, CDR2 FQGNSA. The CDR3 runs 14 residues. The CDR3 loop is CASSATPPARELFF. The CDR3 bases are TGTGCCAGCAGTGCAACTCCTCCGGCTAGGGAGCTGTTTTTT.

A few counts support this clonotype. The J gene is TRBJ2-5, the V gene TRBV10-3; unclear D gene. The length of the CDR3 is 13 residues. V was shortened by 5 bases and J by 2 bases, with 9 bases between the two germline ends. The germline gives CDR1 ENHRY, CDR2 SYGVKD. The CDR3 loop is CAISPRLQETQYF. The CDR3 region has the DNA TGTGCCATCAGTCCCCGATTACAAGAGACCCAGTACTTC.

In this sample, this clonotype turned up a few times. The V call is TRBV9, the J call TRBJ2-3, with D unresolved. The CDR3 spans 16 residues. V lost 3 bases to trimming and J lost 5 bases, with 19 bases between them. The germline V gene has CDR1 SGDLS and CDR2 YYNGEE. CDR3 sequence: CASSGRRRDLLDTQYF. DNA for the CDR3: TGTGCCAGCAGCGGGCGTCGAAGGGATCTTTTAGATACGCAGTATTTT.

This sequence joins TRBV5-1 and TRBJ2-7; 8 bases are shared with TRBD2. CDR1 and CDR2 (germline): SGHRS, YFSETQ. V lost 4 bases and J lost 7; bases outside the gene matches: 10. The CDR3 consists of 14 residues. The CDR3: CASSPHGSGMEQYF. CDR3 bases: TGCGCCAGCAGCCCCCATGGTAGCGGGATGGAGCAGTACTTC.

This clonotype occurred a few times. As DNA, the CDR3 is TGTGCCAGCAGTGAAGTCAGGGCGGCCCAGTACTTC. Residues: CASSEVRAAQYF. The V call is TRBV2, the J call TRBJ2-5; D may be TRBD1 (5 bases). The germline V gene encodes CDR1 SNHLY and CDR2 FYNNEI. V shed 1 base and J shed 9 bases, with 9 bases lying between them. The CDR3 is 12 amino acids.

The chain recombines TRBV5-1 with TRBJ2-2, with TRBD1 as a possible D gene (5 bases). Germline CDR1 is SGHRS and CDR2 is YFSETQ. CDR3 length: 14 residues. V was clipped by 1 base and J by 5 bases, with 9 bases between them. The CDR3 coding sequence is TGCGCCAGCAGCTTGAGCAGACAGACCGGGGAGCTGTTTTTT. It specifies CASSLSRQTGELFF.

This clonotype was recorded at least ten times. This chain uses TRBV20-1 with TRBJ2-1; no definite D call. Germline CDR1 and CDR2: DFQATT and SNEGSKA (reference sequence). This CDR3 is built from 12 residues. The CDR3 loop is CSLPLSYNEQFF. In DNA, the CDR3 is TGCAGCCTCCCCCTGTCCTACAATGAGCAGTTCTTC.

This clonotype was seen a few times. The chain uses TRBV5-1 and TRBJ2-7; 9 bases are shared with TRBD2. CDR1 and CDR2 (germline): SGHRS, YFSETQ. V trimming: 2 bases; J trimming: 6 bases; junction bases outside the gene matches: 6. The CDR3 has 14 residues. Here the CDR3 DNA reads TGCGCCAGCAGCTTTAGCGGGAGTGGTGGCGAGCAGTACTTC. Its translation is CASSFSGSGGEQYF.

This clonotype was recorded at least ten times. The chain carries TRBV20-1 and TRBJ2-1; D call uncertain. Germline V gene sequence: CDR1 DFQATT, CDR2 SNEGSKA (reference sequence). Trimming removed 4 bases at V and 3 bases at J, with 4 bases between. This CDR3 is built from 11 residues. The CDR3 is CSANNYNEQFF. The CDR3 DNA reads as TGCAGTGCTAATAACTACAATGAGCAGTTCTTC.

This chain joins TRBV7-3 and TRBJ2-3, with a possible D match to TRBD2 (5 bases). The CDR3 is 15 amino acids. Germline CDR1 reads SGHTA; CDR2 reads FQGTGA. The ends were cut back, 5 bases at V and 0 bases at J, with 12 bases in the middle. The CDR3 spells CASSPPAASTDTQYF. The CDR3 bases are TGTGCCAGCAGCCCCCCAGCGGCGAGCACAGATACGCAGTATTTT.

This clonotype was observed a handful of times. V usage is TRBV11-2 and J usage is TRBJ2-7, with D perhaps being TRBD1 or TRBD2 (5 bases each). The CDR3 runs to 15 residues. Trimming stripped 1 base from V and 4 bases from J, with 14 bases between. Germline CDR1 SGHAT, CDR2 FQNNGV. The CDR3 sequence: CASSLGGGFRYEQYV. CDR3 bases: TGTGCCAGCAGCTTAGGTGGGGGATTCCGATACGAGCAGTACGTC.

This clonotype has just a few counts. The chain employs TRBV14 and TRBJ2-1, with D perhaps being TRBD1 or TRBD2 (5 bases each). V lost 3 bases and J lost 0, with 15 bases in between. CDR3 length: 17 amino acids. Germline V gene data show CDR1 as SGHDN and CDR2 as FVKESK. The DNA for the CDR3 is TGTGCCAGCAGCCACCTCGGGACGTTCAGCTCCTACAATGAGCAGTTCTTC. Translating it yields CASSHLGTFSSYNEQFF.

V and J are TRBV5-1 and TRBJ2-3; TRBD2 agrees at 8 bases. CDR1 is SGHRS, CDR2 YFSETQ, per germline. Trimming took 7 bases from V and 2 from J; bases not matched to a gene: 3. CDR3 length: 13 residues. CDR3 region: CASAGGYTDTQYF. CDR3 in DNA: TGCGCCAGCGCGGGGGGCTACACAGATACGCAGTATTTT.